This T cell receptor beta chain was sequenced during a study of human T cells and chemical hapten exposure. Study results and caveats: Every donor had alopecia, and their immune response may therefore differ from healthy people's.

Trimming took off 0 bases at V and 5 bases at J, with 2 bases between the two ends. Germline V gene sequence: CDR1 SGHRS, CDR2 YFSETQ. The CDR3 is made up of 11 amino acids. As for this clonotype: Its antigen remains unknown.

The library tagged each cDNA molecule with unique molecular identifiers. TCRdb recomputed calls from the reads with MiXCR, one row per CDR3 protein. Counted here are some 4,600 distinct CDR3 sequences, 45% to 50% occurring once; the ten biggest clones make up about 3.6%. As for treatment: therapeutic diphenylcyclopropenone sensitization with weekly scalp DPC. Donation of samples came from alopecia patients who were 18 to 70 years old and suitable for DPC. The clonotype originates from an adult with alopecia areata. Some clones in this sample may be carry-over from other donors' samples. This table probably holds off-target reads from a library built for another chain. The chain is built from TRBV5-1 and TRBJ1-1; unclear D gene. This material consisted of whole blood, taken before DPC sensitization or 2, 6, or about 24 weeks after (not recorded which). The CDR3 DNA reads TGCGCCAGCAGCTTGGGTACTGAAGCTTTCTTT. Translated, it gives CASSLGTEAFF.